The T cell receptor beta chain under discussion was sequenced for a study of blood T cell repertoires in COVID-19. Study summary: Sites in the United States, Italy and Spain provided acute and convalescent COVID-19 samples. The cDNA or gDNA used as material had been derived from T cells, B-cell-depleted T cells, or PBMCs.

Authors' processing steps: Amplification from reference gene primers served as the basis for estimated nucleated cell counts. The assay was immunoSEQ multiplex PCR, and TCRdb's table has in-frame clones only and misses some. The V and J calls and the clone size are those of that table, but D and trimming were determined from the DNA. The sample contains approximately 150,000 clones, roughly 88% of which appear only once. The CDR3 length is 15 residues. V gave up 0 bases and J gave up 5 bases; unmatched junction bases: 5. The germline CDR1 and CDR2 sequences are MNHEY and SVGAGI. Sequencing was carried out using peripheral blood. The chain joins TRBV6-5 to TRBJ2-5, with 8 bases fitting TRBD2. The source is a woman aged 55-70 years with acute or convalescent COVID-19. The CDR3 loop is CASSYSAGGGETQYF. CDR3 bases: TGTGCCAGCAGTTACTCTGCGGGGGGCGGGGAGACCCAGTACTTC.